This T cell receptor beta chain was identified in a study of resident and recirculating memory T cells in vitiligo. Study background: Epidermis came from shave biopsies of lesional and nonlesional sites, plus PBMCs. Genomic DNA was extracted from whole homogenized samples, with no cell sorting. Study observations and caveats: Vitiligo lesions lacked a unique dominant clone, and clonality varied.

Stable patients also lacked confetti depigmentation, a sign of active vitiligo. This clone was seen only a few times. What it binds is unknown. V was clipped by 1 base and J by 0 bases, with 10 bases between them. This CDR3 has 15 amino acids. CDR1 MNHNS and CDR2 SASEGT come from the germline V gene. Produced via immunoSEQ multiplex PCR; TCRdb's table is partial and in-frame only. The sample lists tens of thousands of clones, roughly 92% occurring once. The origin of this receptor is a male donor with vitiligo. Sequencing was performed on blood. V is TRBV6-1 and J is TRBJ2-7; TRBD1 might be the D (5 bases). This CDR3 is CASSEEGASSYEQYF. The CDR3 DNA reads TGTGCCAGCAGTGAAGAAGGGGCCAGCTCCTACGAGCAGTACTTC.